This T cell receptor (beta chain) was sequenced for a study of blood T cell repertoires in COVID-19. Study summary: Researchers got acute and convalescent COVID-19 samples from the United States, Italy and Spain. Nucleic acid was either cDNA or gDNA, and it came from T cells, B-cell-depleted T cells, or PBMCs.

Per the original data handling: From reference gene primer amplification, estimates of nucleated cell counts were derived. Measured with immunoSEQ multiplex PCR; TCRdb has only the in-frame clones, and not every one. V and J calls and clone size are those listed in that table; D and trimming were worked out from the DNA. In the table there are about 80,000 clones, over 75% of which are singletons. The CDR3 is 16 residues long. With V trimmed by 0 bases and J by 6 bases, 4 bases remained unmatched. Per the germline V gene, CDR1 is MGHRA and CDR2 is YSYEKL. Sequencing was carried out using peripheral blood. The TCR was taken from an elderly man with acute or convalescent COVID-19. The chain uses TRBV4-1 and TRBJ2-1; TRBD2 aligns across 11 bases. The CDR3 reads CASSQDRLAGGNEQFF. The CDR3 DNA reads as TGCGCCAGCAGCCAAGATCGGCTAGCGGGGGGCAATGAGCAGTTCTTC.